A single sample gave rise to the 5 T cell receptor beta chains below, sequenced in a study of PD-L1 blockade in urothelial cancer. Sequenced by immunoSEQ multiplex PCR; TCRdb stores in-frame clones only, minus some. The data contain 70,000 to 100,000 clones, roughly 84% of them singletons. The time point here: pretreatment peripheral blood. Sequenced here: PBMCs, sampled around atezolizumab (anti-PD-L1) treatment. The receptors here all came from a man in his sixties with urothelial cancer.

The chain employs TRBV1 and TRBJ2-1; TRBD2 was called by the table and not checked on the DNA. TRBV1 is marked as a pseudogene. This CDR3 comprises 12 residues. The CDR3 reads CTSSHAGNEQFF. CDR3 DNA: TGCACCAGCAGCCACGCGGGGAATGAGCAGTTCTTC.

The rearrangement uses TRBV6-1 and TRBJ2-5, with TRBD1 identical over 9 bases. The V segment lost 4 bases and the J segment 5 bases; nucleotides outside the gene matches: 5. CDR3 length equals 14 residues. The germline V gene has CDR1 MNHNS and CDR2 SASEGT. CDR3 sequence reads: CASSAGQGTETQYF. The CDR3, as DNA: TGTGCCAGCAGTGCCGGACAGGGGACGGAGACCCAGTACTTC.

The V call is TRBV15, the J call TRBJ2-7; TRBD2 aligns across 12 bases. V lost 0 bases to trimming and J lost 4 bases; unmatched junction nucleotides: 10. Germline V CDR1 and CDR2: LNHNV, YYDKDF (reference sequence). This CDR3 spans 18 amino acids. As DNA, the CDR3 is TGTGCCACCAGCAGAGATCGGGCTAGCGGGAGGGCGGGATACGAGCAGTACTTC. Residues: CATSRDRASGRAGYEQYF.

V gene TRBV19 combines with J gene TRBJ2-2; D gene uncertain. The CDR3 runs 16 residues. Germline V lookup: CDR1 LNHDA, CDR2 SQIVND (reference sequence). Trimming took 2 bases from V and 3 from J, leaving 13 bases between them. The DNA for the CDR3 is TGTGCCAGTAGTATAAGGCAGGCCTGGGACACCGGGGAGCTGTTTTTT. It specifies CASSIRQAWDTGELFF. The full variable domain, completed using reference TRBV19 and TRBJ2-2, is DGGITQSPKYLFRKEGQNVTLSCEQNLNHDAMYWYRQDPGQGLRLIYYSQIVNDFQKGDIAEGYSVSREKKESFPLTVTSAQKNPTAFYLCASSIRQAWDTGELFFGEGSRLTVL.

The chain's CDR3 is CASSFPGTGLYEQYF. The CDR3 DNA is TGTGCCAGCAGTTTTCCCGGGACAGGGCTCTACGAGCAGTACTTC. This chain uses TRBV6-6 with TRBJ2-7; 9 bases agree with TRBD1. Germline CDR1 MNHNY, CDR2 SVGAGI (reference sequence). V shed 4 bases, J shed 3 bases, and the junction held 7 bases outside the gene matches. This CDR3 has 15 residues.